This T cell receptor (beta chain) was profiled in a study of blood T cell repertoires in COVID-19. Overall study context: The samples span acute and convalescent COVID-19 from the United States, Italy and Spain. T cells, B-cell-depleted T cells, or PBMCs supplied cDNA or gDNA.

The repertoire was sequenced with immunoSEQ multiplex PCR; TCRdb's copy has only in-frame clones and lacks some. The table lists roughly 52,000 clones, 82% of them singletons. Patients at the Seattle site were enrolled during active infection and followed longitudinally. Trimming left V 4 bases short and J 6 bases short, with 16 bases between. The germline CDR1 and CDR2 sequences are SGHDN and FVKESK. The CDR3 has 16 amino acids. The sequence came from a man at least 80 years old with COVID-19, enrolled during active disease. Specimen: peripheral blood. The chain is built from TRBV14 and TRBJ2-6, with D hard to call. The CDR3 here is CASSPILLEEANVLTF. The DNA for the CDR3 is TGTGCCAGCAGCCCCATCCTGCTAGAAGAGGCCAACGTCCTGACTTTC.